This T cell receptor (beta chain) was recovered during a study of shared clonotypes between healthy human individuals. Sorted-subset replicate PCRs used 200 ng of genomic DNA. This amount corresponded to some 30,000 T cell genomes. Some clones are missing from TCRdb's copy, which holds only in-frame ones; the method was immunoSEQ multiplex PCR. The sample gives millions of clones, about 92% of which show up once; more than 0.12% is in the top ten. Trimming at V came to 0 bases and at J to 9 bases, leaving 9 bases not matched to a gene. This CDR3 has 14 amino acids. Germline CDR1 and CDR2: GTSNPN and SVGIG (reference sequence).

V and J are TRBV30 and TRBJ2-7; 9 bases fit TRBD2. The sequenced sample was naive CD4+ T cells sorted from blood. Subset reported: CD45RA+ positively selected. This sequence was found in a man younger than 35 in good health. CDR3 in DNA: TGTGCCTGGAGTGTTGGGCTAGCGGGACCCGGGCAGTACTTC. Protein: CAWSVGLAGPGQYF.